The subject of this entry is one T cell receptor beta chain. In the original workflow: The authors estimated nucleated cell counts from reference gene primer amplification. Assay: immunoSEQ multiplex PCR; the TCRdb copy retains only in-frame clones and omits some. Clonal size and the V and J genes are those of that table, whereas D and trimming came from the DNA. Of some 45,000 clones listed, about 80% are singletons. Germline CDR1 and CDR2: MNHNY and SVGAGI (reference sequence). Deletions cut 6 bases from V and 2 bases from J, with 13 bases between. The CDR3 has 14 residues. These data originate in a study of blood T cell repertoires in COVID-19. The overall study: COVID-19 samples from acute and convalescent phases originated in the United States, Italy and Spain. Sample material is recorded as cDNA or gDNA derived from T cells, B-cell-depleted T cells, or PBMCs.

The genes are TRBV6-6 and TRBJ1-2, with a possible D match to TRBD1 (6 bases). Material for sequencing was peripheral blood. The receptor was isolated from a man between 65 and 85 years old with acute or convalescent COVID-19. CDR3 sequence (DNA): TGTGCCAGCAGCTACGGGGACACCAACTATGGCTACACCTTC. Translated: CASSYGDTNYGYTF.